This record looks at one T cell receptor beta chain sequence and its context. Authors' methods: Amplification of reference gene primers provided the estimated nucleated cell counts. TCRdb's table, derived via immunoSEQ multiplex PCR, lists solely in-frame clones and lacks some. V, J and clone size are those of that table, while D and trimming were read from the DNA. The data show 150,000 or so clones, roughly four fifths seen once. The sample originates from a study of blood T cell repertoires in COVID-19. The wider study: Collection of acute and convalescent COVID-19 samples took place in the United States, Italy and Spain.

CDR3 length: 14 amino acids. V lost 1 base to trimming and J lost 13 bases, with 14 bases between them. The germline V gene encodes CDR1 SGHVS and CDR2 FQNEAQ. This sequence joins TRBV7-8 and TRBJ1-6; D unresolved. Sequenced: peripheral blood. This receptor was identified in a human donor in a cohort sampled during active COVID-19. The CDR3 sequence is CASSLGRVKDPLHF. CDR3 in DNA: TGTGCCAGCAGCTTAGGCCGGGTGAAGGATCCCCTCCACTTT. Full variable domain (missing parts from reference TRBV7-8 and TRBJ1-6): GAGVSQSPRYKVAKRGQDVALRCDPISGHVSLFWYQQALGQGPEFLTYFQNEAQLDKSGLPSDRFFAERPEGSVSTLKIQRTQQEDSAVYLCASSLGRVKDPLHFGNGTRLTVT.